This entry lists 13 T cell receptor beta chains sequenced from one sample in a study of human T cells and chemical hapten exposure listed by TCRdb under 2021. The method behind the library was RACE. Sequencing relied on a NextSeq 500. TCRdb reprocessing: public reads trimmed at Q25 with fastp, clones called with MiXCR, in-frame beta chains kept. Rows matching on CDR3 protein sequence are summarized as one entry with the most common DNA and genes. The sample profile shows some 380,000 distinct CDR3 sequences; 4.8% of them were found once. The ten biggest clones cover approximately 2.5% of the sample. This sample's time point label indicates: patch test 1, 2 weeks after DPC sensitization. The sample's treatment or condition label is to be understood as: therapeutic diphenylcyclopropenone sensitization with weekly scalp DPC. Sequencing used whole blood, obtained in connection with sensitization to the hapten diphenylcyclopropenone (DPC). The receptors stem from a woman aged 50 to 60 with alopecia areata. Some clones in this sample may be carry-over from other donors' samples.

The chain recombines TRBV6-1 with TRBJ1-2, with D unclear. This CDR3 spans 14 amino acids. The germline CDR1 and CDR2 sequences are MNHNS and SASEGT. The V and J ends lost 0 bases and 8 bases respectively, with 13 bases between them. The CDR3 loop is CASSEAPTTGGYTF. CDR3 in DNA: TGTGCCAGCAGTGAAGCGCCAACAACTGGGGGCTACACCTTC.

This clonotype occurred many times. This rearrangement joins TRBV9 to TRBJ1-2, with unresolved D. The CDR3 is made up of 13 amino acids. V was cut by 0 bases and J by 4 bases, with 7 bases left in between. Germline V gene sequence: CDR1 SGDLS, CDR2 YYNGEE. CDR3 sequence reads: CASSVGEGYGYTF. Written as DNA, the CDR3 is TGTGCCAGCAGCGTAGGGGAGGGCTATGGCTACACCTTC.

The sample holds many counts of this clonotype. The J gene is TRBJ2-7, the V gene TRBV29-1, with D maybe TRBD1 (5 bases). This CDR3 is built from 14 residues. V dropped 3 bases and J dropped 11 bases, with 23 bases sitting between them. CDR1 and CDR2 (germline): SQVTM, ANQGSEA. The CDR3 sequence is CSVDFGFPTKGEYF. CDR3 in DNA: TGCAGCGTTGACTTCGGCTTCCCAACCAAAGGGGAGTACTTC.

In its sample, this clonotype was seen many times. V is TRBV5-1 and J is TRBJ2-4; 12 bases are a match to TRBD1. The germline V gene encodes CDR1 SGHRS and CDR2 YFSETQ. V gave up 5 bases and J gave up 5 bases; unmatched junction bases: 8. CDR3 length: 16 residues. CDR3 DNA sequence: TGCGCCAGCAGAAGGGGACAGGGGGCATTGGAAAACATTCAGTACTTC. This translates into CASRRGQGALENIQYF.

This clonotype was observed many times. The CDR3 here is CASSFGLAGGNEQFF. The CDR3 bases are TGTGCCAGCAGCTTTGGGCTAGCGGGAGGCAATGAGCAGTTCTTC. The chain uses TRBV13 and TRBJ2-1, with 11 bases identical to TRBD2. Looked up from germline, CDR1 is PRHDT and CDR2 is FYEKMQ (reference sequence). V gave up 3 bases and J gave up 6 bases; unmatched junction bases: 4. This CDR3 has 15 amino acids.

This clonotype has ten or more counts. This chain uses TRBV6-5 with TRBJ1-6, with D unclear. The V gene lost 4 bases and the J gene lost 0 bases, with 16 bases spanning the gap. CDR1 and CDR2 (germline): MNHEY, SVGAGI. CDR3 length equals 18 residues. CDR3 amino acids: CASSSSGLTSSYNSPLHF. CDR3 nucleotide sequence: TGTGCCAGCAGTTCCTCAGGACTCACGAGCTCCTATAATTCACCCCTCCACTTT.

This clonotype was seen at least ten times. The V gene is TRBV7-6, the J gene TRBJ2-1; the match to TRBD2 covers 8 bases. The CDR3 runs to 16 residues. Germline V gene sequence: CDR1 SGHVS, CDR2 FNYEAQ. After removal of 6 bases from V and 3 bases from J, the junction contained 10 bases not matched to a gene. The DNA for the CDR3 is TGTGCCAGCAGAAACACCGGGACTAGTCGCTACAATGAGCAGTTCTTC. Encoded protein: CASRNTGTSRYNEQFF.

This clonotype was detected ten times or more. The chain combines TRBV29-1 with TRBJ1-1, with 10 positions matching TRBD1. CDR3 size: 13 residues. V trimming: 6 bases; J trimming: 1 base; junction bases outside the gene matches: 2. Germline V lookup: CDR1 SQVTM, CDR2 ANQGSEA. For the CDR3, the DNA is TGCAGCGTCTGGGACAGGGGGAACACTGAAGCTTTCTTT. Encoded protein: CSVWDRGNTEAFF.

In its sample, this clonotype was seen many times. The chain carries TRBV28 and TRBJ1-2; D is unclear. Trimming stripped 6 bases from V and 8 bases from J, with 13 bases between. The length of the CDR3 is 12 residues. CDR1 is MDHEN and CDR2 is SYDVKM in the germline V gene. The CDR3 bases are TGTGCCAGCAGAACCGGTTCTCCGGGCTACACCTTC. Its translation: CASRTGSPGYTF.

There are many counts of this clonotype. CDR3 protein: CASSSSGGHYDTQYF. CDR3 DNA: TGTGCCAGCAGCTCCTCCGGGGGGCATTACGATACGCAGTATTTT. The chain links TRBV7-8 to TRBJ2-3; D possibly corresponds to TRBD2 (7 bases). The CDR3 consists of 15 residues. The V end was cut by 4 bases, the J end by 6 bases, with 17 bases between. From germline, CDR1 is SGHVS and CDR2 FQNEAQ.

This clonotype was recorded many times. The chain has TRBV6-5 and TRBJ2-6; the match to TRBD1 covers 8 bases. Per the germline V gene, CDR1 is MNHEY and CDR2 is SVGAGI. The CDR3 is 19 amino acids. J was trimmed by 1 base and V by 4 bases; bases with no gene match: 12. The CDR3 loop reads CASSLGTGGLVSGANVLTF. DNA for the CDR3: TGTGCCAGCAGTTTGGGAACAGGGGGACTCGTGTCTGGGGCCAACGTCCTGACTTTC.

The chain carries TRBV24-1 and TRBJ2-7; D is unclear. V gave up 1 base and J gave up 5 bases, with 11 bases separating them. This CDR3 spans 14 amino acids. CDR1 is KGHDR and CDR2 is SFDVKD in the germline V gene. In DNA, the CDR3 is TGTGCCACCAGTGATTTTGGTTTCCAAAACGAGCAGTACTTC. Protein: CATSDFGFQNEQYF.

This clonotype showed up just a few times. The gene calls are TRBV11-2 and TRBJ2-5; D not resolved. CDR3 length equals 14 residues. Trimming stripped 0 bases from V and 5 bases from J, with 10 bases between. Germline loops: CDR1 SGHAT, CDR2 FQNNGV. This chain's CDR3 is CASSLEWGLETQYF. CDR3 in DNA: TGTGCCAGCAGCTTAGAATGGGGATTGGAGACCCAGTACTTC.